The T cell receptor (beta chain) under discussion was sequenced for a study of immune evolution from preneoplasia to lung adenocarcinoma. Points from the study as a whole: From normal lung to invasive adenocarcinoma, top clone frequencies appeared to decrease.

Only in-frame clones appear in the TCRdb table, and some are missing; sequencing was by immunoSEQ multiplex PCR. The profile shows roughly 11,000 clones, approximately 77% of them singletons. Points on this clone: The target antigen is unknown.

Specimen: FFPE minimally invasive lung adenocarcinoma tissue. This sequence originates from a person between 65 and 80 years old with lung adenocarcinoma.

As DNA, the CDR3 is TGTGCCAGCAGCACCTTTCGGGACAGGGAAACCTACAATGAGCAGTTCTTC. Protein sequence: CASSTFRDRETYNEQFF. The chain carries TRBV11-2 and TRBJ2-1; 9 positions match TRBD1. Germline lookup yields CDR1 SGHAT and CDR2 FQNNGV. This CDR3 spans 17 amino acids. The ends lost 5 bases at V and 2 bases at J; junction bases unmatched: 10.